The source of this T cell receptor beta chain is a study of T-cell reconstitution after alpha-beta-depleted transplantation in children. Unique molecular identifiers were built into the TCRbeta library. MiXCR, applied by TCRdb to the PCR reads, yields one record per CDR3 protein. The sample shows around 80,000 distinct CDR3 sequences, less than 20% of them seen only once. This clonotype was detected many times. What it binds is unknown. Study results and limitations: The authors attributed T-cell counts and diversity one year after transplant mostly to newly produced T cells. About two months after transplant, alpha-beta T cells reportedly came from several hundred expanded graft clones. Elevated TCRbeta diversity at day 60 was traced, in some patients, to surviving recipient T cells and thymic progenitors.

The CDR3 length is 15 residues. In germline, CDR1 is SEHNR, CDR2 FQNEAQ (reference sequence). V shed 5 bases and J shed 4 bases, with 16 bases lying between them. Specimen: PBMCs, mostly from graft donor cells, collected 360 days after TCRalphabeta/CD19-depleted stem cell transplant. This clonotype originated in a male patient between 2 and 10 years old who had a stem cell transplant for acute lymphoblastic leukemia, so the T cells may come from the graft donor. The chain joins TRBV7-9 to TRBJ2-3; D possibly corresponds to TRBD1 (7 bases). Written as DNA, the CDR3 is TGTGCCAGCAGCCGGGGGACAGCCATGGCAGATACGCAGTATTTT. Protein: CASSRGTAMADTQYF.